This TCR beta chain came from a study of blood T cell repertoires in COVID-19. The length of the CDR3 is 16 residues. Germline V gene data show CDR1 as MNHNS and CDR2 as SASEGT. Trimming took off 4 bases at V and 1 base at J, with 11 bases between the two ends. Enrolled through a virtual design, the participants were between about 18 and 100 years of age and came from approximately 25 US areas. In Cohort 3, a recovered donor had either two negative PCRs, clearance, or symptom resolution. Per the original methods: Using reference gene primer amplification, nucleated cell counts were estimated. The method was immunoSEQ multiplex PCR; TCRdb's version includes in-frame clones alone and lacks a portion of them. V, J and clone size are those of that table, while D and trimming were read from the DNA. This table holds approximately 350,000 clones, roughly nine tenths found once.

V and J are TRBV6-1 and TRBJ2-6; D uncertain. The sequencing input was PBMCs or T cells enriched from blood (not recorded which). The TCR comes from a young man who had recovered from COVID-19. The CDR3 nucleotides are TGTGCCAGCAGTGGGCTACAGCCATCTGGGGCCAACGTCCTGACTTTC. It yields the protein CASSGLQPSGANVLTF.